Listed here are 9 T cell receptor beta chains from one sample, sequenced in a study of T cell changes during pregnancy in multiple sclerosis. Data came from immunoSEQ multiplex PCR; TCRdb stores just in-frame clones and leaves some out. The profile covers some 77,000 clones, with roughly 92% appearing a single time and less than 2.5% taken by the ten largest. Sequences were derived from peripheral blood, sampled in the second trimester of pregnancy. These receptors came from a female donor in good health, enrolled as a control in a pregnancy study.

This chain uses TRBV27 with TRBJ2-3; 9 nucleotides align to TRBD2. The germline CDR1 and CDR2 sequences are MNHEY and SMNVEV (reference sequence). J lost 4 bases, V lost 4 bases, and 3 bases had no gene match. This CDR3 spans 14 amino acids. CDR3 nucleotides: TGTGCCAGCAGTTCAGCGGGGGGACCAGATACGCAGTATTTT. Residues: CASSSAGGPDTQYF.

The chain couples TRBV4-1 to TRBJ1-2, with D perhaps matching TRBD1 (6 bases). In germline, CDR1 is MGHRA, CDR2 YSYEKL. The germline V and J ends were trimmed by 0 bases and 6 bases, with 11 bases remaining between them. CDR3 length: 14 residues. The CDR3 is CASSQDGGGNGYTF. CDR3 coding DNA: TGCGCCAGCAGCCAAGATGGCGGGGGCAATGGCTACACCTTC.

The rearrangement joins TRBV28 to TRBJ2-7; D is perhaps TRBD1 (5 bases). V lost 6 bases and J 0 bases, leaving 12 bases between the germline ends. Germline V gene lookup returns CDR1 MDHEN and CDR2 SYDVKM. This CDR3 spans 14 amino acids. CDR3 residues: CASRPTVSSYEQYF. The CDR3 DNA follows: TGTGCCAGCAGGCCGACAGTGAGCTCCTACGAGCAGTACTTC.

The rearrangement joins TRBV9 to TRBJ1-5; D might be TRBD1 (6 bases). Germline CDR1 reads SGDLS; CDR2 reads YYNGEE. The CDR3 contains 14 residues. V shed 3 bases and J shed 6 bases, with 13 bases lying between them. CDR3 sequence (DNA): TGTGCCAGCAGCGAACAGGGTTCTGGTCAGCCCCAGCATTTT. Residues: CASSEQGSGQPQHF. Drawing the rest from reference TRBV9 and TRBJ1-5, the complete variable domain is DSGVTQTPKHLITATGQRVTLRCSPRSGDLSVYWYQQSLDQGLQFLIQYYNGEERAKGNILERFSAQQFPDLHSELNLSSLELGDSALYFCASSEQGSGQPQHFGDGTRLSIL.

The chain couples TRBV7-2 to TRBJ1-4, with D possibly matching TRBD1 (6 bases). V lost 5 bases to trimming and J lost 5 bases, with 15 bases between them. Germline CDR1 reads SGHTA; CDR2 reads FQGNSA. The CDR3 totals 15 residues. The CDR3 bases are TGTGCCAGCAGCCCTAAGACAGGTGGGAATGAAAAACTGTTTTTT. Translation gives CASSPKTGGNEKLFF.

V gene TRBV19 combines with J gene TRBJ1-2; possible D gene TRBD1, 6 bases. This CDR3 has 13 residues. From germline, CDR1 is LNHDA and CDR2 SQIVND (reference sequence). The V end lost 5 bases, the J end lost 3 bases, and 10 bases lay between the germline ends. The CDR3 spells CASSATGYYGYTF. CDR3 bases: TGTGCCAGTAGTGCCACAGGGTACTATGGCTACACCTTC.

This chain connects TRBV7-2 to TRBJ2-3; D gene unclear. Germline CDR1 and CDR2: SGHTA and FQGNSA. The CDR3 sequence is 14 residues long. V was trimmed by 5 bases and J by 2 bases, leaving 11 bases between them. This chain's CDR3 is CASSVGLFTDTQYF. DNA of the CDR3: TGTGCCAGCAGCGTCGGTCTTTTCACAGATACGCAGTATTTT.

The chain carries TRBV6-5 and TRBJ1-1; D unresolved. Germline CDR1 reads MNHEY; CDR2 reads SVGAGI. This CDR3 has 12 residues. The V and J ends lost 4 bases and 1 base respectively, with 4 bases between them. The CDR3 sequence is CASSFRNTEAFF. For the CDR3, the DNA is TGTGCCAGCAGTTTTCGGAACACTGAAGCTTTCTTT.

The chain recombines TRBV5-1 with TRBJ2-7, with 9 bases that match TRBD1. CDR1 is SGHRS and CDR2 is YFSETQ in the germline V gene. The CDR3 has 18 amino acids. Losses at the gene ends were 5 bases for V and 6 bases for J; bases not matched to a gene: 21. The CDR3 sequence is CASRLPPQPGQGIFEQYF. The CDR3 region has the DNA TGCGCCAGCAGACTTCCCCCCCAACCGGGACAGGGAATTTTCGAGCAGTACTTC.